One sample yielded the 24 T cell receptor beta chains listed below, sequenced in a study of shared clonotypes between healthy human individuals (dated by TCRdb to the early 2020s). Library preparation used the immunoSEQ multiplex PCR assay. TCRdb holds this immuneACCESS table with in-frame rearrangements only. Some clones are missing; in checked studies, unresolved V genes explain under half, and the rest has no known cause. The sample table lists 1.4 million or so clones, 97% to 99% of them with a count of one. Approximately 0.4% of the sample belongs to the ten largest clones. The sample consisted of naive CD4+ T cells sorted from blood. Sample cell subset or site, as interpreted from the label and publication: CD45RA+ positively selected. The source of these receptors is a man younger than 45 in good health.

CDR3 region: CASSAWGEGETQYF. The CDR3 DNA reads as TGTGCCAGCAGTGCGTGGGGAGAGGGAGAGACCCAGTACTTC. The chain is built from TRBV25-1 and TRBJ2-5, with D perhaps TRBD2 (5 bases). This CDR3 has 14 amino acids. CDR1 and CDR2 from the germline V gene are MGHDK and SYGVNS. Trimming removed 4 bases at V and 4 bases at J, with 13 bases between.

V usage is TRBV5-4 and J usage is TRBJ2-1; 12 bases align to TRBD2. CDR3 length: 14 residues. Germline values: CDR1 SGHNT, CDR2 YYREEE (reference sequence). The junction had 5 bases not matched to a gene; V was cut back by 5 bases and J by 8 bases. The CDR3 region is CASRSSGRGYEQFF. The CDR3 nucleotides are TGTGCCAGCAGATCTAGCGGGAGGGGGTATGAGCAGTTCTTC.

This chain uses TRBV19 with TRBJ1-1; the D gene is possibly TRBD1 (5 bases). The CDR3 is made up of 15 amino acids. CDR1 is LNHDA, CDR2 SQIVND, per germline (reference sequence). The ends were cut back, 2 bases at V and 1 base at J, with 11 bases in the middle. The CDR3 is CASSIRQTRNTEAFF. In DNA, the CDR3 is TGTGCCAGTAGTATACGACAGACAAGGAACACTGAAGCTTTCTTT.

The rearrangement uses TRBV5-6 and TRBJ2-7, with 7 bases lining up with TRBD1. CDR1 and CDR2 from the germline V gene are SGHDT and YYEEEE. The CDR3 has 14 residues. Trimming at V came to 4 bases and at J to 6 bases, leaving 10 bases not matched to a gene. The CDR3 nucleotides are TGTGCCAGCAGCACGAAGACAGGGCCCGGCGAGCAGTACTTC. It is translated as CASSTKTGPGEQYF.

With respect to this clone: Distinct nucleotide sequences in the sample also encode this CDR3. The chain uses TRBV7-9 and TRBJ2-7, with 8 bases identical to TRBD2. The CDR3 is made up of 13 amino acids. Germline trimming cut 5 bases from V and 2 bases from J; bases unmatched to any gene: 2. CDR1 is SEHNR and CDR2 is FQNEAQ in the germline V gene (reference sequence). The CDR3 sequence: CASSRGGPYEQYF. The CDR3 bases are TGTGCCAGCAGCCGGGGGGGCCCCTACGAGCAGTACTTC.

The V gene is TRBV27, the J gene TRBJ2-2; no clear D. This CDR3 spans 13 amino acids. The ends were cut back, 6 bases at V and 4 bases at J, with 9 bases in the middle. Germline V gene lookup returns CDR1 MNHEY and CDR2 SMNVEV (reference sequence). CDR3 sequence reads: CASSPRPTGELFF. For the CDR3, the DNA is TGTGCCAGCAGCCCCCGCCCCACCGGGGAGCTGTTTTTT.

The V call is TRBV9, the J call TRBJ2-2, with D perhaps TRBD1 or TRBD2 (5 bases each). Germline V gene sequence: CDR1 SGDLS, CDR2 YYNGEE. This CDR3 has 16 residues. The V end was cut by 0 bases, the J end by 5 bases, with 14 bases between. For the CDR3, the DNA is TGTGCCAGCAGCGTAGCTACGGGGCCGGTAACCGGGGAGCTGTTTTTT. Protein: CASSVATGPVTGELFF.

J is TRBJ2-3 and V is TRBV7-9; D might be TRBD2 (6 bases). The CDR3 consists of 15 residues. The germline V and J ends were trimmed by 3 bases and 1 base, with 11 bases remaining between them. The V gene's germline CDR1 is SEHNR and CDR2 FQNEAQ (reference sequence). CDR3 sequence: CASSFSGEGTDTQYF. CDR3 nucleotide sequence: TGTGCCAGCAGCTTCTCGGGAGAGGGCACAGATACGCAGTATTTT.

This clone occurred once. The chain has TRBV18 and TRBJ2-1, with D tentatively TRBD1 (6 bases). The V end was cut by 4 bases, the J end by 5 bases, with 15 bases between. CDR3 size: 15 residues. Germline V CDR1 and CDR2: KGHSH, LQKENI. CDR3 loop: CASSHKTGNHNEQFF. The CDR3 DNA reads TGTGCCAGCTCACATAAAACAGGGAACCACAATGAGCAGTTCTTC.

The rearrangement joins TRBV29-1 to TRBJ1-1, with 8 nucleotides matching TRBD1. Trimming removed 6 bases from V and 11 bases from J; junction bases left unmatched: 17. Per germline, CDR1 SQVTM and CDR2 ANQGSEA. This CDR3 spans 14 amino acids. The CDR3 sequence is CSVANHGRGQSAFF. CDR3 DNA: TGCAGCGTCGCAAACCACGGCAGGGGGCAATCGGCTTTCTTT.

This chain connects TRBV5-8 to TRBJ2-7; 10 positions match TRBD2. Germline lookup yields CDR1 SGHTS and CDR2 YDEGEE. V trimming: 4 bases; J trimming: 3 bases; junction bases outside the gene matches: 22. The CDR3 runs to 20 residues. CDR3 sequence (DNA): TGTGCCAGCAGCACCGGCGGGTCGGGCAGCCGACTAGCGGGCTTCTACGAGCAGTACTTC. It specifies CASSTGGSGSRLAGFYEQYF.

About this clone: A junction end diverges from the germline sequence, so it may reflect a read error. This chain connects TRBV7-7 to TRBJ2-5; TRBD1 is a possible D gene (5 bases). This CDR3 has 13 amino acids. The germline V gene encodes CDR1 SSHAT and CDR2 FNYEAQ (reference sequence). CDR3 amino acids: CASTQGDRETQYF. The CDR3 DNA follows: TGTGCTAGCACCCAGGGCGATCGAGAGACCCAGTACTTC. Full variable domain (rest looked up from reference TRBV7-7 and TRBJ2-5): GAGVSQSPRYKVTKRGQDVTLRCDPISSHATLYWYQQALGQGPEFLTYFNYEAQPDKSGLPSDRFSAERPEGSISTLTIQRTEQRDSAMYRCASTQGDRETQYFGPGTRLLVL.

The CDR3 DNA reads as TGTGCCAGCTCACCTTCGCAGGGGATTCAGCCCCAGCATTTT. Translated: CASSPSQGIQPQHF. The V gene is TRBV18, the J gene TRBJ1-5; a weak D match, TRBD1 (6 bases). This CDR3 contains 14 residues. The germline V gene has CDR1 KGHSH and CDR2 LQKENI. The germline V and J ends were trimmed by 3 bases and 6 bases, with 12 bases remaining between them.

The chain employs TRBV6-1 and TRBJ1-1; D possibly corresponds to TRBD1 (5 bases). This CDR3 spans 14 amino acids. Looked up from germline, CDR1 is MNHNS and CDR2 is SASEGT. Between the trimmed V and J ends, which lost 3 bases and 5 bases, there was a span of 13 bases. The CDR3 coding sequence is TGTGCCAGCAGTGATGTATTCAGGGCGACTGAAGCTTTCTTT. Translating it yields CASSDVFRATEAFF.

The DNA of the CDR3 is TGTGCCAGCAGCTTCTTAGAAATGGGAGGTGAAAAACTGTTTTTT. It specifies CASSFLEMGGEKLFF. The V call is TRBV7-9, the J call TRBJ1-4; D not resolved. The CDR3 is 15 amino acids. Germline V gives CDR1 SEHNR, CDR2 FQNEAQ (reference sequence). The V gene lost 3 bases and the J gene lost 7 bases, with 15 bases spanning the gap.

The CDR3: CASSLGAPGAQYF. DNA for the CDR3: TGTGCCAGCAGTTTAGGGGCGCCAGGGGCCCAGTACTTC. V gene TRBV28 combines with J gene TRBJ2-5; D is possibly TRBD1 (6 bases). The CDR3 loop spans 13 amino acids. The germline V and J ends were trimmed by 2 bases and 9 bases, with 13 bases remaining between them. Looked up from germline, CDR1 is MDHEN and CDR2 is SYDVKM. The whole variable domain, remainder taken from reference TRBV28 and TRBJ2-5, is DVKVTQSSRYLVKRTGEKVFLECVQDMDHENMFWYRQDPGLGLRLIYFSYDVKMKEKGDIPEGYSVSREKKERFSLILESASTNQTSMYLCASSLGAPGAQYFGPGTRLLVL.

A single count supports this clone. The genes are TRBV6-1 and TRBJ1-5; a weak D match, TRBD1 (5 bases). The CDR3 consists of 15 residues. The germline V gene has CDR1 MNHNS and CDR2 SASEGT. Trimming removed 4 bases at V and 5 bases at J, with 15 bases between. The CDR3 DNA is TGTGCCAGCAGTGGGAAAGTGGCAGGGCATCAGCCCCAGCATTTT. Its translation: CASSGKVAGHQPQHF.

The rearrangement uses TRBV6-5 and TRBJ2-7; D perhaps matches TRBD2 (5 bases). CDR3 length equals 15 residues. Germline CDR1 is MNHEY and CDR2 is SVGAGI. Trimming took off 6 bases at V and 2 bases at J, with 17 bases between the two ends. CDR3 region: CASRLHPAAPYEQYF. The CDR3, as DNA: TGTGCCAGCAGACTCCACCCAGCGGCACCCTACGAGCAGTACTTC.

The chain combines TRBV28 with TRBJ1-2; TRBD1 might be the D (6 bases). V shed 3 bases and J shed 4 bases, with 9 bases lying between them. CDR1 and CDR2 from the germline V gene are MDHEN and SYDVKM. This CDR3 has 13 residues. This chain's CDR3 is CASSLMGAYGYTF. The CDR3 region has the DNA TGTGCCAGCAGTTTGATGGGGGCCTATGGCTACACCTTC.

Notes on this clone: At one boundary the junction diverges from the germline segment, which might be a read error. This chain connects TRBV5-1 to TRBJ2-1; 13 bases line up with TRBD2. The CDR3 sequence is 16 residues long. CDR1 and CDR2 (germline): SGHRS, YFSETQ. The CDR3 sequence is CASSLGTSGTHNEQFF. The CDR3, as DNA: TGCGCCAGCAGTTTGGGGACTAGCGGGACTCACAATGAGCAGTTCTTC.

The chain carries TRBV7-2 and TRBJ2-2, with TRBD1 matching 9 bases. With V trimmed by 2 bases and J by 13 bases, 5 bases remained unmatched. Germline-derived CDR1 and CDR2 are SGHTA and FQGNSA. The CDR3 length is 13 residues. The CDR3 nucleotides are TGTGCCAGCAGCTTACTAAAGGACAGGGGGCTGTTTTTT. Its protein product is CASSLLKDRGLFF. The full variable domain, completed using reference TRBV7-2 and TRBJ2-2, is GAGVSQSPSNKVTEKGKDVELRCDPISGHTALYWYRQSLGQGLEFLIYFQGNSAPDKSGLPSDRFSAERTGGSVSTLTIQRTQQEDSAVYLCASSLLKDRGLFFGEGSRLTVL.

In the case of this clone: Other DNA sequences from this sample encode an identical CDR3 as well. V usage is TRBV9 and J usage is TRBJ1-5, with a weak D call TRBD1 (5 bases). CDR1 and CDR2 from the germline V gene are SGDLS and YYNGEE. This CDR3 comprises 14 residues. V lost 2 bases to trimming and J lost 3 bases, with 9 bases between them. CDR3: CASSVAGSNQPQHF. The CDR3, as DNA: TGTGCCAGCAGCGTGGCAGGGTCCAATCAGCCCCAGCATTTT.

The chain employs TRBV6-5 and TRBJ1-2; 8 positions match TRBD1. V was clipped by 6 bases and J by 6 bases; unmatched bases: 6. Per the germline V gene, CDR1 is MNHEY and CDR2 is SVGAGI. The CDR3 runs to 13 residues. The DNA for the CDR3 is TGTGCCAGCAGGACGGACAGGGTGAATGGCTACACCTTC. It encodes CASRTDRVNGYTF.

This chain links TRBV5-6 with TRBJ2-2; D unresolved. The germline CDR1 and CDR2 sequences are SGHDT and YYEEEE. Trimming shortened V by 7 bases and J by 6 bases, and 10 bases separated the two germline ends. CDR3 length equals 12 residues. The CDR3 DNA is TGTGCCAGCCGCATAGGCGCCGGGGAGCTGTTTTTT. This codes for CASRIGAGELFF.